This TCR beta chain comes out of a study of cytomegalovirus exposure and HLA in healthy donors. Study in general: Counted in an early data release were tens of millions of unique TCRs from HLA-typed donors. Findings and caveats of the study: Researchers reportedly found TCR beta sequences accurately predicted most subjects' HLA-A and HLA-B alleles.

Germline values: CDR1 LNHDA, CDR2 SQIVND (reference sequence). J lost 2 bases, V lost 3 bases, and 7 bases had no gene match. This CDR3 contains 15 residues. Of note for this clone: No antigen is known for it.

Amplification used 60 Vbeta primers and 13 Jbeta primers. Produced via immunoSEQ multiplex PCR; TCRdb's table is partial and in-frame only. The profile shows 110,000 or so clones, approximately 80% of them singletons. The genes are TRBV19 and TRBJ2-7; 7 bases agree with TRBD1. Sample: PBMCs. This sequence was found in a man in his forties in good health and CMV-seropositive. CDR3 loop: CASSIAGGPTYEQYF. The DNA of the CDR3 is TGTGCCAGTAGTATCGCAGGGGGACCTACCTACGAGCAGTACTTC. The full variable domain, rest sourced from reference TRBV19 and TRBJ2-7, is DGGITQSPKYLFRKEGQNVTLSCEQNLNHDAMYWYRQDPGQGLRLIYYSQIVNDFQKGDIAEGYSVSREKKESFPLTVTSAQKNPTAFYLCASSIAGGPTYEQYFGPGTRLTVT.